The entry below gives a single T cell receptor (beta chain) sequence along with its context. Amplification used 60 Vbeta primers and 13 Jbeta primers. The assay was immunoSEQ multiplex PCR, and TCRdb's table has in-frame clones only and misses some. The sample records under 150,000 clones, about 82% being singletons. Trimming removed 2 bases from V and 3 bases from J; junction bases left unmatched: 1. The CDR3 covers 14 residues. In germline, CDR1 is LNHDA, CDR2 SQIVND (reference sequence). The entry originates in a study of cytomegalovirus exposure and HLA in healthy donors. The source material was PBMCs. The chain employs TRBV19 and TRBJ2-7; 10 positions match TRBD2. This TCR was sampled from a woman aged 40 to 50 in good health and CMV-seropositive. CDR3 nucleotide sequence: TGTGCCAGTAGTATACTAGCGGGAGACTACGAGCAGTACTTC. Translation: CASSILAGDYEQYF.